These 5 T cell receptor beta chains were sequenced from one sample in a study of shared clonotypes between healthy human individuals. Libraries were prepared by immunoSEQ multiplex PCR; TCRdb keeps only in-frame clonotypes and omits some of them. The sample gives some 1 million clones, about 76% of which show up once; 1.4% to 1.5% is in the top ten. Sequenced input: memory CD4+ T cells sorted from blood. Subset meaning: CD45RA-negative fraction. All receptors derive from a man younger than 35 in good health.

A word on this clone: This specimen includes other DNA sequences encoding the same CDR3. J is TRBJ1-1 and V is TRBV5-1; TRBD1 matches at 7 bases. The germline gives CDR1 SGHRS, CDR2 YFSETQ. The CDR3 runs 13 residues. V trimming: 0 bases; J trimming: 6 bases; junction bases outside the gene matches: 2. The CDR3 loop is CASSLGQGAEAFF. CDR3 DNA sequence: TGCGCCAGCAGCTTGGGACAGGGTGCTGAAGCTTTCTTT.

With respect to this clone: The sample carries other DNA sequences with the same CDR3. This chain uses TRBV7-8 with TRBJ2-3; the D gene is possibly TRBD2 (6 bases). The V gene lost 2 bases and the J gene lost 0 bases, with 9 bases spanning the gap. Germline V gene data show CDR1 as SGHVS and CDR2 as FQNEAQ. The CDR3 extends over 15 amino acids. Here the CDR3 DNA reads TGTGCCAGCAGCTTATTAGCGGCTAGCACAGATACGCAGTATTTT. Translated: CASSLLAASTDTQYF.

The chain combines TRBV7-3 with TRBJ2-1; D may be TRBD2 (6 bases). The length of the CDR3 is 11 residues. In germline, CDR1 is SGHTA, CDR2 FQGTGA. V was clipped by 5 bases and J by 8 bases, with 7 bases between them. CDR3 sequence: CASSQRDEQFF. For the CDR3, the DNA is TGTGCCAGCAGCCAGCGGGATGAGCAGTTCTTC. Looking up the rest from reference TRBV7-3 and TRBJ2-1 gives the full variable domain: GAGVSQTPSNKVTEKGKYVELRCDPISGHTALYWYRQSLGQGPEFLIYFQGTGAADDSGLPNDRFFAVRPEGSVSTLKIQRTERGDSAVYLCASSQRDEQFFGPGTRLTVL.

V and J are TRBV5-4 and TRBJ1-5; D is perhaps TRBD1 (6 bases). There are 14 residues in the CDR3. Germline V gene data show CDR1 as SGHNT and CDR2 as YYREEE (reference sequence). The V gene lost 1 base and the J gene lost 6 bases, with 11 bases spanning the gap. The CDR3 region is CASSLSPQGQPQHF. CDR3 coding DNA: TGTGCCAGCAGCTTGAGTCCACAGGGTCAGCCCCAGCATTTT.

This clone was detected once. The rearrangement uses TRBV9 and TRBJ2-1; D remains ambiguous. Germline V lookup: CDR1 SGDLS, CDR2 YYNGEE. V gave up 3 bases and J gave up 0 bases, with 10 bases separating them. The CDR3 is 15 residues long. CDR3 amino acids: CASSGRTYSYNEQFF. The DNA for the CDR3 is TGTGCCAGCAGCGGACGGACGTACTCCTACAATGAGCAGTTCTTC.